This TCR beta chain was recorded in a study of T cell repertoires in cytomegalovirus infection. Whole-study context: TCR beta signatures that were public indicated CMV infection and matching HLA type. Study results and limitations: The response measured ex vivo was dominated by TCR beta clonotypes (HLA-C-restricted and CMV-specific). Based on cumulative public TCR beta family frequency, carriers of CMV plus the relevant HLA were identified.

This clonotype was counted at least ten times. Its target is unknown. Germline CDR1 is SGHTA and CDR2 is FQGNSA. The V and J ends lost 4 bases and 2 bases, in that order; junction bases with no gene match: 8. The CDR3 is made up of 15 amino acids. TCRdb reprocessed the reads via MiXCR and lists one record per CDR3 protein. This table has 250,000 to 300,000 distinct CDR3 sequences, approximately 15% appearing once. The TCR was taken from a human donor in good health (CMV status not recorded). Some clones in this sample may be carry-over from other donors' samples. The specimen sequenced was CD8+ T cells from PBMCs. The chain employs TRBV7-2 and TRBJ2-7, with 7 bases lining up with TRBD1. This CDR3 is CASSSSTGRTYEQYF. CDR3 sequence (DNA): TGTGCCAGCAGCTCTTCGACAGGGCGAACCTACGAGCAGTACTTC.